Reported below is one TCR beta chain. Its cognate antigen is unknown. The CDR3 totals 12 residues. The ends were cut back, 6 bases at V and 4 bases at J, with 7 bases in the middle. Germline V gene sequence: CDR1 MNHEY, CDR2 SMNVEV (reference sequence). This record belongs to a study of cytomegalovirus exposure and HLA in healthy donors. PCR employed 60 Vbeta and 13 Jbeta primers. TCRdb's table, derived via immunoSEQ multiplex PCR, lists solely in-frame clones and lacks some. The sample shows about 200,000 clones, approximately 86% of them seen only once. Study-level findings and limits: HLA allele associations emerged for some 16,000 TCR beta sequences in a later analysis, at 0.05 false discovery rate. Several V segments, TRBV6-2 and TRBV6-3 among them, could not be told apart and were dropped. A later look showed TCR association rates differing by HLA locus, highest for DRB1 and lowest for HLA-C. Several of the most significant clusters appeared, in a later analysis, to be linked to common viral pathogens.

This receptor was identified in a woman aged 25 to 39 in good health and CMV-seronegative. The sequenced sample consisted of PBMCs. This chain links TRBV27 with TRBJ2-1; D gene ambiguous. The CDR3 nucleotides read TGTGCCAGCAGGCAGGCTTACAATGAGCAGTTCTTC. This encodes CASRQAYNEQFF.